A single sample is the source of the 32 T cell receptor beta chains below, sequenced in a study of T cells after yellow fever vaccination. One entry per CDR3 protein results from TCRdb running MiXCR on the 5' RACE reads. The table has fewer than 350,000 distinct CDR3 sequences, 8.5% to 10% seen once. Sequencing was performed on PBMCs, taken on the day of the first yellow fever vaccination. These receptors were obtained from a man younger than 35 who received the YFV17D yellow fever vaccine.

This chain connects TRBV7-9 to TRBJ2-5; D remains ambiguous. CDR1 is SEHNR, CDR2 FQNEAQ, per germline (reference sequence). CDR3 length: 13 amino acids. V gave up 2 bases and J gave up 3 bases, with 7 bases separating them. The CDR3 protein is CASSLTDEETQYF. As DNA, the CDR3 is TGTGCCAGCAGCTTAACGGACGAAGAGACCCAGTACTTC.

In its sample, this clonotype was seen a few times. The DNA for the CDR3 is TGCGCCAGCAAGGTAGAAGAGCAGTACTTC. This translates into CASKVEEQYF. The genes are TRBV10-1 and TRBJ2-7; D is unresolved. The CDR3 covers 10 residues. Trimming took off 7 bases at V and 7 bases at J, with 8 bases between the two ends. Germline CDR1 WNHNN, CDR2 SYGVQD (reference sequence).

This clonotype came up once. The chain joins TRBV19 to TRBJ2-6; D unclear. Per germline, CDR1 LNHDA and CDR2 SQIVND (reference sequence). V was clipped by 7 bases and J by 2 bases, with 12 bases between them. CDR3 length: 15 amino acids. The CDR3 here is CASKMNPAGANVLTF. CDR3 coding DNA: TGTGCCAGTAAAATGAATCCTGCTGGGGCCAACGTCCTGACTTTC. Complete variable domain (other parts from reference TRBV19 and TRBJ2-6): DGGITQSPKYLFRKEGQNVTLSCEQNLNHDAMYWYRQDPGQGLRLIYYSQIVNDFQKGDIAEGYSVSREKKESFPLTVTSAQKNPTAFYLCASKMNPAGANVLTFGAGSRLTVL.

This clonotype showed up just a few times. The genes are TRBV27 and TRBJ2-3, with D unresolved. Germline V gene sequence: CDR1 MNHEY, CDR2 SMNVEV (reference sequence). The V end was cut by 3 bases, the J end by 0 bases, with 7 bases between. This CDR3 has 14 residues. For the CDR3, the DNA is TGTGCCAGCAGTTTGACACCTAGCACAGATACGCAGTATTTT. Protein sequence: CASSLTPSTDTQYF.

The sample holds many counts of this clonotype. The rearrangement joins TRBV6-5 to TRBJ1-1; the match to TRBD1 covers 11 bases. J gave up 8 bases and V 4 bases, and 9 bases lay outside the gene matches. Germline values: CDR1 MNHEY, CDR2 SVGAGI. This CDR3 is built from 15 residues. CDR3 in DNA: TGTGCCAGCAGTTCCTCGGGGACAGGGGGAGGGGAAGCTTTCTTT. Its protein product is CASSSSGTGGGEAFF.

This clonotype was detected a few times. The chain recombines TRBV29-1 with TRBJ1-2, with 8 bases aligning to TRBD1. V gave up 5 bases and J gave up 5 bases; unmatched junction bases: 13. There are 15 residues in the CDR3. The V gene's germline CDR1 is SQVTM and CDR2 ANQGSEA. CDR3 amino acids: CSVSGTGASPYGYTF. The CDR3 DNA reads as TGCAGCGTTTCCGGGACAGGCGCCTCACCTTATGGCTACACCTTC.

The chain couples TRBV5-6 to TRBJ2-1; D assignment may be TRBD1 or TRBD2 (5 bases each). Trimming removed 4 bases at V and 7 bases at J, with 18 bases between. CDR3 size: 15 residues. CDR1 is SGHDT and CDR2 is YYEEEE in the germline V gene. The DNA of the CDR3 is TGTGCCAGCAGCCGACCCGGGACCCAGCTGAATGAGCAGTTCTTC. It encodes CASSRPGTQLNEQFF.

CDR3 in DNA: TGTGCCAGCAGCTTAGAGGGACTAGCTGTAAGGGGAGATACGCAGTATTTT. The encoded protein is CASSLEGLAVRGDTQYF. The rearrangement joins TRBV7-9 to TRBJ2-3; TRBD2 matches 9 bases. This CDR3 contains 17 residues. The J segment lost 5 bases and the V segment lost 1 base, leaving 10 bases of the junction unmatched. Germline values: CDR1 SEHNR, CDR2 FQNEAQ (reference sequence). The full variable domain, with the rest looked up from reference TRBV7-9 and TRBJ2-3, is DTGVSQNPRHKITKRGQNVTFRCDPISEHNRLYWYRQTLGQGPEFLTYFQNEAQLEKSRLLSDRFSAERPKGSFSTLEIQRTEQGDSAMYLCASSLEGLAVRGDTQYFGPGTRLTVL.

This rearrangement joins TRBV5-1 to TRBJ2-3; 11 bases agree with TRBD2. This CDR3 spans 19 amino acids. Trimming removed 1 base from V and 6 bases from J; junction bases left unmatched: 16. Germline V CDR1 and CDR2: SGHRS, YFSETQ. The CDR3 DNA reads as TGCGCCAGCAGCTTGTGGCCCAAGTCTAGCGGGGGGCCGAGGGATACGCAGTATTTT. This codes for CASSLWPKSSGGPRDTQYF. Full variable domain (rest looked up from reference TRBV5-1 and TRBJ2-3): KAGVTQTPRYLIKTRGQQVTLSCSPISGHRSVSWYQQTPGQGLQFLFEYFSETQRNKGNFPGRFSGRQFSNSRSEMNVSTLELGDSALYLCASSLWPKSSGGPRDTQYFGPGTRLTVL.

This clonotype has only a few counts. This chain connects TRBV7-9 to TRBJ2-5; D perhaps matches TRBD2 (7 bases). Per the germline V gene, CDR1 is SEHNR and CDR2 is FQNEAQ (reference sequence). V gave up 0 bases and J gave up 1 base, with 15 bases separating them. This CDR3 is built from 17 residues. CDR3 loop: CASSLAERGGLQETQYF. CDR3 in DNA: TGTGCCAGCAGCTTAGCGGAGAGGGGGGGGCTCCAAGAGACCCAGTACTTC. The full variable domain, its missing parts supplied by reference TRBV7-9 and TRBJ2-5, is DTGVSQNPRHKITKRGQNVTFRCDPISEHNRLYWYRQTLGQGPEFLTYFQNEAQLEKSRLLSDRFSAERPKGSFSTLEIQRTEQGDSAMYLCASSLAERGGLQETQYFGPGTRLLVL.

This clonotype has at least ten counts. The genes are TRBV4-3 and TRBJ2-3; D might be TRBD1 (6 bases). Per germline, CDR1 LGHNA and CDR2 YSLEER. This CDR3 contains 17 residues. The germline V and J ends were trimmed by 0 bases and 4 bases, with 17 bases remaining between them. The CDR3 sequence: CASSQDFSGAGADTQYF. The CDR3 coding sequence is TGCGCCAGCAGCCAAGATTTCTCAGGGGCCGGGGCAGATACGCAGTATTTT.

V usage is TRBV6-1 and J usage is TRBJ2-7; 7 bases are a match to TRBD1. The CDR3 runs to 15 residues. J was trimmed by 5 bases and V by 6 bases; bases with no gene match: 13. Germline V gives CDR1 MNHNS, CDR2 SASEGT. The DNA for the CDR3 is TGTGCCAGCAGCCTTACCCCAGGACAGGAAAACGAGCAGTACTTC. Encoded protein: CASSLTPGQENEQYF.

This clonotype was seen repeatedly, ten times or more. The rearrangement links TRBV15 to TRBJ2-5, with 9 bases that match TRBD1. The germline V gene encodes CDR1 LNHNV and CDR2 YYDKDF (reference sequence). Unmatched junction bases numbered 3, after V lost 5 bases and J lost 2 bases. CDR3 length: 14 residues. The CDR3 loop reads CATSRDRAQETQYF. DNA of the CDR3: TGTGCCACCAGCCGGGACAGGGCTCAAGAGACCCAGTACTTC.

In this sample, this clonotype turned up a few times. The rearrangement uses TRBV7-9 and TRBJ1-2; TRBD1 might be the D (6 bases). This CDR3 spans 14 amino acids. Looked up from germline, CDR1 is SEHNR and CDR2 is FQNEAQ (reference sequence). Trimming removed 4 bases from V and 4 bases from J, with 13 bases in between. This chain's CDR3 is CASSSWTDGYGYTF. The DNA for the CDR3 is TGTGCCAGCAGCTCATGGACAGATGGCTATGGCTACACCTTC.

A few counts support this clonotype. The chain joins TRBV28 to TRBJ2-3; perhaps TRBD1 as D (6 bases). This CDR3 is 16 amino acids long. Germline V lookup: CDR1 MDHEN, CDR2 SYDVKM. The germline V and J ends were trimmed by 5 bases and 0 bases, with 15 bases remaining between them. CDR3 DNA sequence: TGTGCCAGCAGTCCCGGACAGTTCACTAGCACAGATACGCAGTATTTT. This codes for CASSPGQFTSTDTQYF.

This clonotype was counted ten times or more. The chain joins TRBV4-1 to TRBJ2-2; no reliable D call. The CDR3 has 14 amino acids. V was clipped by 0 bases and J by 3 bases, with 5 bases between them. The germline V gene encodes CDR1 MGHRA and CDR2 YSYEKL. CDR3 in DNA: TGCGCCAGCAGCCAAGAGTCATACACCGGGGAGCTGTTTTTT. Its protein is CASSQESYTGELFF.

This clonotype was detected only a few times. The rearrangement uses TRBV7-2 and TRBJ1-4; unclear D gene. The V gene's germline CDR1 is SGHTA and CDR2 FQGNSA. V was clipped by 0 bases and J by 4 bases, with 9 bases between them. This CDR3 contains 15 residues. CDR3 sequence reads: CASSLASSYNEKLFF. DNA for the CDR3: TGTGCCAGCAGCTTAGCGAGTTCCTATAATGAAAAACTGTTTTTT.

This clonotype was seen many times. This rearrangement joins TRBV4-3 to TRBJ2-3; a possible D gene is TRBD2 (5 bases). The CDR3 sequence is 15 residues long. V dropped 0 bases and J dropped 0 bases, with 7 bases sitting between them. Germline V gene sequence: CDR1 LGHNA, CDR2 YSLEER. For the CDR3, the DNA is TGCGCCAGCAGCCAAGAAACGGGGAGCACAGATACGCAGTATTTT. This sequence encodes CASSQETGSTDTQYF.

This clonotype was observed a few times. The V call is TRBV20-1, the J call TRBJ1-5; possible D gene TRBD1, 5 bases. The CDR3 sequence is 13 residues long. Trimming shortened V by 3 bases and J by 5 bases, and 11 bases separated the two germline ends. CDR1 and CDR2 from the germline V gene are DFQATT and SNEGSKA (reference sequence). The CDR3 DNA reads TGCAGTGCTAGTGGCAGGGCCGATCAGCCCCAGCATTTT. Translating it yields CSASGRADQPQHF.

This sequence joins TRBV20-1 and TRBJ2-1; D perhaps matches TRBD2 (7 bases). Germline lookup yields CDR1 DFQATT and CDR2 SNEGSKA (reference sequence). There are 13 residues in the CDR3. V was shortened by 2 bases and J by 8 bases, with 13 bases between the two germline ends. This CDR3 reads CSARQGGGDEQFF. CDR3 DNA sequence: TGCAGTGCTAGACAAGGGGGGGGGGATGAGCAGTTCTTC.

This clonotype showed up just a few times. The CDR3 DNA sequence: TGCAGTGCGGACGTTGGGGGGGTTGTCACTGAAGCTTTCTTT. As protein: CSADVGGVVTEAFF. V is TRBV20-1 and J is TRBJ1-1; a weak D match, TRBD1 (5 bases). Germline V lookup: CDR1 DFQATT, CDR2 SNEGSKA (reference sequence). Trimming cost V 6 bases and J 4 bases, with 18 bases left between them. CDR3 size: 14 residues.

This chain connects TRBV10-3 to TRBJ2-3, with 13 bases that match TRBD2. This CDR3 has 16 residues. J was trimmed by 4 bases and V by 7 bases; bases with no gene match: 8. Looked up from germline, CDR1 is ENHRY and CDR2 is SYGVKD. CDR3 in amino acids: CAITSTSGGGSDTQYF. CDR3 in DNA: TGTGCCATCACCTCAACTAGCGGGGGGGGGTCAGATACGCAGTATTTT.

The J gene is TRBJ2-5, the V gene TRBV7-8, with D unclear. The CDR3 contains 14 residues. V was cut by 6 bases and J by 4 bases, with 15 bases left in between. The germline gives CDR1 SGHVS, CDR2 FQNEAQ. The CDR3 is CASRPGQVRETQYF. CDR3 DNA sequence: TGTGCCAGCAGACCCGGGCAGGTCAGAGAGACCCAGTACTTC.

The V and J genes are TRBV27 and TRBJ1-6; a weak D match, TRBD1 (5 bases). V lost 3 bases and J 7 bases, leaving 10 bases between the germline ends. CDR1 and CDR2 (germline): MNHEY, SMNVEV (reference sequence). CDR3 length: 14 residues. For the CDR3, the DNA is TGTGCCAGCAGTTTCAGGGAAGGGAATTCACCCCTCCACTTT. This gives the protein CASSFREGNSPLHF.

This clonotype was seen a handful of times. The CDR3 DNA reads as TGCAGTCTCTACCCGGATGCGGCCTCATCCTACAATGAGCAGTTCTTC. Its protein product is CSLYPDAASSYNEQFF. The rearrangement links TRBV20-1 to TRBJ2-1; D ambiguous. V lost 8 bases to trimming and J lost 1 base, with 21 bases between them. The CDR3 has 16 amino acids. Germline CDR1 DFQATT, CDR2 SNEGSKA (reference sequence).

This clonotype has ten or more counts. J is TRBJ2-4 and V is TRBV29-1; the match to TRBD1 covers 12 bases. The V gene's germline CDR1 is SQVTM and CDR2 ANQGSEA. The V segment lost 1 base and the J segment 1 base; nucleotides outside the gene matches: 11. This CDR3 has 19 residues. For the CDR3, the DNA is TGCAGCGTTGAAGGCTGGGGGACAGGGGGCGTCAAGGCCAAAAACATTCAGTACTTC. Its translation is CSVEGWGTGGVKAKNIQYF.

This clonotype turned up a few times. At one end, the junction sequence differs from germline, possibly due to a read error. This sequence joins TRBV27 and TRBJ2-7; D remains unclear. CDR1 and CDR2 (germline): MNHEY, SMNVEV (reference sequence). The CDR3 runs to 13 residues. This CDR3 reads CASSLSVSYKQYF. Here the CDR3 DNA reads TGTGCCAGCAGTTTATCGGTCTCCTACAAGCAGTACTTC.

CDR3 amino acids: CSAEDGGTTEAFF. In DNA, the CDR3 is TGCAGCGCCGAGGACGGGGGCACCACTGAAGCTTTCTTT. This chain connects TRBV29-1 to TRBJ1-1; D possibly corresponds to TRBD1 (6 bases). The CDR3 covers 13 residues. The V end was cut by 7 bases, the J end by 4 bases, with 16 bases between. Germline V gene data show CDR1 as SQVTM and CDR2 as ANQGSEA.

The chain combines TRBV7-2 with TRBJ1-2; D not resolved. From germline, CDR1 is SGHTA and CDR2 FQGNSA. Trimming removed 6 bases from V and 4 bases from J, with 12 bases in between. This CDR3 contains 13 residues. CDR3 nucleotides: TGTGCCAGCAGTGTAGACCTCGGCTATGGCTACACCTTC. Translated: CASSVDLGYGYTF.

The chain carries TRBV6-2 or TRBV6-3 and TRBJ2-2; 15 bases are a match to TRBD2. The trim removed 2 bases at V and 5 bases at J, leaving 9 bases unmatched. This CDR3 has 19 residues. Germline V gene sequence: CDR1 MNHEY, CDR2 SVGEGT. CDR3 sequence reads: CASSYPRTSGGAWTGELFF. The CDR3 DNA follows: TGTGCCAGCAGTTACCCCCGGACTAGCGGGGGGGCTTGGACCGGGGAGCTGTTTTTT.

The chain employs TRBV5-4 and TRBJ2-1; 8 nucleotides match TRBD2. Trimming took 0 bases from V and 0 from J; bases not matched to a gene: 11. The germline V gene has CDR1 SGHNT and CDR2 YYREEE (reference sequence). This CDR3 spans 19 amino acids. The CDR3 is CASSLGAGGGLSSYNEQFF. Written as DNA, the CDR3 is TGTGCCAGCAGCTTGGGGGCCGGGGGGGGCCTTAGCTCCTACAATGAGCAGTTCTTC. Complete variable domain (other parts from reference TRBV5-4 and TRBJ2-1): ETGVTQSPTHLIKTRGQQVTLRCSSQSGHNTVSWYQQALGQGPQFIFQYYREEENGRGNFPPRFSGLQFPNYSSELNVNALELDDSALYLCASSLGAGGGLSSYNEQFFGPGTRLTVL.

The rearrangement uses TRBV2 and TRBJ2-1; D is undetermined. The CDR3 runs 13 residues. Looked up from germline, CDR1 is SNHLY and CDR2 is FYNNEI. Trimming removed 1 base from V and 2 bases from J, with 3 bases in between. The CDR3 sequence: CASSEGPYNEQFF. Written as DNA, the CDR3 is TGTGCCAGCAGTGAAGGGCCCTACAATGAGCAGTTCTTC.